A selection of T cell receptor beta chains follows, all from one sample in a study of post-analysis software for immune sequencing data. TCRdb itself ran the PCR reads through MiXCR, one entry per CDR3 protein. This table holds some 890,000 distinct CDR3 sequences, approximately 53% found once. Sequences were obtained from blood. The receptors were sampled from a girl aged 10 to 17 with multiple sclerosis. Each CDR3 is given with its conserved first and last residue. A D gene is named only where the DNA matches it firmly. Clone size, where shown, is once, few, many, or a class for clones that have expanded.

V	D	J	size	DNA	CDR3
TRBV11-2	.	TRBJ1-2	.	TGTGCCAGCAGCTCATACAGGACCCCTAACTATGGCTACACCTTC	CASSSYRTPNYGYTF
TRBV6-5	TRBD2	TRBJ2-3	.	TGTGCCAGCAGTTACTCTGCGGGAGGGGTCACAGATACGCAGTATTTT	CASSYSAGGVTDTQYF
TRBV14	.	TRBJ1-1	.	TGTGCCAGCACTCCCCGGAGGGATGAAGCTTTCTTT	CASTPRRDEAFF
TRBV18	.	TRBJ2-1	.	TGTGCCAGCTCACCTCGCACGGGAGTTGGGTCCTACAATGAGCAGTTCTTC	CASSPRTGVGSYNEQFF
TRBV20-1	TRBD2	TRBJ2-7	few	TGCAGTGCTCCTCAGACTAGCGGGAGACTTAACTACGAGCAGTACTTC	CSAPQTSGRLNYEQYF
TRBV7-3	TRBD1	TRBJ2-5	.	TGTGCCAGCTCGGACAGGGGCAAGACCCAGTACTTC	CASSDRGKTQYF
TRBV7-9	TRBD1	TRBJ2-7	few	TGTGCCAGCAGCTCCGGGACAGAGAACGAGCAGTACTTC	CASSSGTENEQYF
TRBV25-1	TRBD2	TRBJ2-3	.	TGTGCCAGCTCCGGGACTAGCGGCTACACAGATACGCAGTATTTT	CASSGTSGYTDTQYF
TRBV10-3	.	TRBJ2-5	.	TGTGCCATCAGTGAGTCCCGGGAACTCGGGACGCAGTACTTC	CAISESRELGTQYF
TRBV6-2/TRBV6-3	TRBD1	TRBJ2-3	few	TGTGCCAGCAGTTACCTAGGAGTAGGGACAGGGGCACCAGATACGCAGTATTTT	CASSYLGVGTGAPDTQYF
TRBV20-1	.	TRBJ2-1	few	TGCAGTGCTAGAGATTCCCGACCGACAGGTCCCTACAATGAGCAGTTCTTC	CSARDSRPTGPYNEQFF
TRBV5-1	.	TRBJ2-6	.	TGCGCCAGCAGTACTTGGGGGGCAGGGGCCAACGTCCTGACTTTC	CASSTWGAGANVLTF
TRBV10-3	TRBD1	TRBJ1-2	.	TGTGCCACGACGCCGGGACAGGGGAACTATGGCTACACCTTC	CATTPGQGNYGYTF
TRBV7-8	TRBD1	TRBJ2-6	few	TGTGCCAGCAGCTCCGGGGACAGGGGATACTCTGGGGCCAACGTCCTGACTTTC	CASSSGDRGYSGANVLTF
TRBV29-1	.	TRBJ2-7	.	TGCAACGTTTCTGATTTTGGCGGCTCCTACGAGCAGTACTTC	CNVSDFGGSYEQYF
TRBV7-8	.	TRBJ2-7	few	TGTGCCAGCAGCATTAGACAGAATGCCTACGAGCAGTACTTC	CASSIRQNAYEQYF
TRBV15	.	TRBJ2-6	.	TGTGCCACCAGCCCCTCGACAATGGGGGTACGATACTCTGGGGCCAACGTCCTGACTTTC	CATSPSTMGVRYSGANVLTF
TRBV10-3	TRBD2	TRBJ2-2	.	TGTGCCATCACTAGCGGGAGACCGAACACCGGGGAGCTGTTTTTT	CAITSGRPNTGELFF
TRBV7-9	.	TRBJ1-1	.	TGTGCCAGCAGCTTGGTGGGACAAATACTAAGCACTGAAGCTTTCTTT	CASSLVGQILSTEAFF
TRBV29-1	.	TRBJ1-5	few	TGCAGCGTCTCAGGGGGCAATCAGCCCCAGCATTTT	CSVSGGNQPQHF
TRBV7-8	TRBD1	TRBJ1-1	.	TGTGCCAGCAGCTTAGGCCCCCACGGACAGGGGGCAAATAGAGCTTTCTTT	CASSLGPHGQGANRAFF
TRBV2	TRBD2	TRBJ2-7	.	TGTGCCAGCAGGGCGACTGCGGGAGGACCCTCCTACGAGCAGTACTTC	CASRATAGGPSYEQYF
TRBV5-1	.	TRBJ2-2	.	TGTGCCAGCAGCTTAGAAGGGGCCGGGGAGCTGTTTTTT	CASSLEGAGELFF
TRBV6-5	.	TRBJ1-5	.	TGTGCCAGCAGGAGGGACGGCAATCAGCCCCAGCATTTT	CASRRDGNQPQHF
TRBV5-1	TRBD2	TRBJ2-3	.	TGTGCCAGCAGCCTAGCGGGGTTCACAGATACGCAGTATTTT	CASSLAGFTDTQYF
TRBV29-1	.	TRBJ2-5	.	TGCAGCGTTGAATTTAGGGCATACCAAGAGACCCAGTACTTC	CSVEFRAYQETQYF
TRBV27	TRBD2	TRBJ2-7	.	TGTGCCAGCAGTGGTCTAGCGGGTCTATCCTACGAGCAGTACTTC	CASSGLAGLSYEQYF
TRBV12-3/TRBV12-4	.	TRBJ2-7	.	TGTGCCAGCAGCGGACGGACTACCTACTACAATGAGCAGTACTTC	CASSGRTTYYNEQYF
TRBV10-3	.	TRBJ2-7	.	TGTGCCATCAGTAACCTTAGCCCTAGCTTCTCCTACGAGCAGTACTTC	CAISNLSPSFSYEQYF
TRBV5-1	.	TRBJ1-4	.	TGCGCCAGCAGCTCGACAGTGGGTCCCGAAAAACGGTTTTTT	CASSSTVGPEKRFF
TRBV20-1	TRBD2	TRBJ2-7	few	TGCAGTGCTAGCGAGAGCGGGGCGCCGTACTTC	CSASESGAPYF
TRBV25-1	.	TRBJ2-7	.	TGTGCCAGCCAAAGCAGGGTAGGCGAGCAGTACTTC	CASQSRVGEQYF
TRBV4-2	.	TRBJ2-2	.	TGTGCCAGCAGCCAAGATTCTCCAGGGAGGTTTTTTACCGGGGAGCTGTTTTTT	CASSQDSPGRFFTGELFF
TRBV5-4	TRBD2	TRBJ2-7	.	TGTGCCAGCAGCCCAGCCGCCGGCGGGAGTTACGAGCAGTACTTC	CASSPAAGGSYEQYF
TRBV10-3	TRBD2	TRBJ2-1	few	TGTGCCATCAGTGGAACTAGCGGGAGTCGGGATGAGCAGTTCTTC	CAISGTSGSRDEQFF
TRBV7-8	TRBD2	TRBJ2-7	.	TGTGCCAGCAGCTTATGGGGGGGAACCTACGAGCAGTACTTC	CASSLWGGTYEQYF
TRBV12-5	TRBD1	TRBJ2-6	.	TGTGCTAGTGGTTTTTCAGGACAGGGCATCTCTGGGGCCAACGTCCTGACTTTC	CASGFSGQGISGANVLTF
TRBV20-1	TRBD2	TRBJ2-3	.	TGCAGTGCTAGAGATCCAATTGGGGCCGAGACTAGCGGGAGGCAAACAGATACGCAGTATTTT	CSARDPIGAETSGRQTDTQYF